What follows are 20 T cell receptor beta chains derived from one specimen sequenced in a study of CD8 T cells in Susac syndrome. Random hexamers were used to reverse transcribe 0.5 to 1 ug of RNA. Using its own MiXCR run on the immunoSEQ multiplex PCR reads, TCRdb lists one record per CDR3 protein. The table shows 180,000 or so distinct CDR3 sequences, with nearly 95% occurring only once. Sequencing input: CD4+ T cells from PBMCs. These receptors were taken from a human donor with multiple sclerosis.

The gene calls are TRBV7-2 and TRBJ2-5; possibly TRBD1 for D (6 bases). From germline, CDR1 is SGHTA and CDR2 FQGNSA. The CDR3 is 12 amino acids. V lost 3 bases and J 7 bases, leaving 9 bases between the germline ends. The CDR3 here is CASSFQGWTQYF. DNA for the CDR3: TGTGCCAGCAGCTTCCAGGGGTGGACCCAGTACTTC.

The chain is built from TRBV6-5 and TRBJ2-7; 7 positions match TRBD2. Trimming at V came to 8 bases and at J to 0 bases, leaving 10 bases not matched to a gene. Germline-derived CDR1 and CDR2 are MNHEY and SVGAGI. The CDR3 has 15 residues. The CDR3 sequence is CASRSHRDYSYEQYF. Here the CDR3 DNA reads TGTGCCAGCCGATCCCACCGGGACTACTCCTACGAGCAGTACTTC.

The V gene is TRBV12-3 or TRBV12-4, the J gene TRBJ1-1; no definite D call. V lost 5 bases, J lost 5 bases, and 9 bases lay in between. This CDR3 comprises 12 residues. Here the CDR3 DNA reads TGTGCCAGCAGTGCTCTCGGGACTGAAGCTTTCTTT. This codes for CASSALGTEAFF.

J is TRBJ2-7 and V is TRBV20-1; D perhaps matches TRBD2 (6 bases). Germline V gene lookup returns CDR1 DFQATT and CDR2 SNEGSKA (reference sequence). The CDR3 spans 13 residues. Written as DNA, the CDR3 is TGCAGCCTCCCCGGGGGTGGCGGCTACGAGCAGTACTTC. It is translated as CSLPGGGGYEQYF.

J is TRBJ1-1 and V is TRBV28; D unresolved. In germline, CDR1 is MDHEN, CDR2 SYDVKM. Between the trimmed V and J ends, which lost 4 bases and 3 bases, there was a span of 18 bases. CDR3 length equals 16 residues. CDR3 in amino acids: CASSSSPSLVDTEAFF. The CDR3 nucleotides are TGTGCCAGCAGTTCGTCCCCCTCTCTTGTGGACACTGAAGCTTTCTTT.

The chain uses TRBV29-1 and TRBJ2-7; 10 bases are a match to TRBD1. After removal of 6 bases from V and 6 bases from J, the junction contained 5 bases not matched to a gene. Germline V gene data show CDR1 as SQVTM and CDR2 as ANQGSEA. CDR3 length: 12 residues. DNA of the CDR3: TGCAGCGTCGCGGGACAGGGGTTCGAGCAGTACTTC. The encoded protein is CSVAGQGFEQYF.

The chain employs TRBV19 and TRBJ1-5; D possibly corresponds to TRBD1 (6 bases). Trimming left V 11 bases short and J 4 bases short, with 12 bases between. The CDR3 sequence is 12 residues long. CDR1 is LNHDA and CDR2 is SQIVND in the germline V gene (reference sequence). The chain's CDR3 is CAGGPENQPQHF. CDR3 in DNA: TGTGCCGGGGGCCCTGAAAATCAGCCCCAGCATTTT.

This chain joins TRBV7-6 and TRBJ2-7; D gene unclear. This CDR3 spans 14 amino acids. Germline assignment: CDR1 SGHVS and CDR2 FNYEAQ. Trimming left V 0 bases short and J 6 bases short, with 12 bases between. CDR3 in amino acids: CASSLAPETGEQYF. The CDR3 DNA is TGTGCCAGCAGCTTAGCCCCCGAGACTGGCGAGCAGTACTTC.

This chain joins TRBV18 and TRBJ1-4; possible D gene TRBD1, 5 bases. The CDR3 is 15 amino acids. Trimming took off 0 bases at V and 7 bases at J, with 12 bases between the two ends. Germline V CDR1 and CDR2: KGHSH, LQKENI. This chain's CDR3 is CASSPPSREGEKLFF. CDR3 nucleotide sequence: TGTGCCAGCTCACCACCCTCCAGGGAGGGTGAAAAACTGTTTTTT.

This clonotype appeared once. The V call is TRBV3-1, the J call TRBJ1-2, with D possibly TRBD1 on 6 matching bases. Trimming stripped 2 bases from V and 0 bases from J, with 13 bases between. This CDR3 comprises 16 residues. From germline, CDR1 is LGHDT and CDR2 YNNKEL (reference sequence). The CDR3 spells CASSQLDRPSNYGYTF. The CDR3 DNA sequence: TGTGCCAGCAGCCAACTAGACAGGCCCTCTAACTATGGCTACACCTTC.

The chain links TRBV6-5 to TRBJ1-2; D gene unclear. Trimming stripped 2 bases from V and 3 bases from J, with 7 bases between. Germline values: CDR1 MNHEY, CDR2 SVGAGI. The CDR3 is 13 residues long. The CDR3 coding sequence is TGTGCCAGCAGTTACGGGCAGGACTATGGCTACACCTTC. It specifies CASSYGQDYGYTF.

This clonotype was seen a single time. The chain combines TRBV12-3 or TRBV12-4 with TRBJ2-7; 8 bases are a match to TRBD1. V shed 3 bases and J 7 bases; nucleotides not matched to a gene: 11. The CDR3 loop spans 15 amino acids. Written as DNA, the CDR3 is TGTGCCAGCAGTTTCGGACAGGGCAATACGGGTGAGCAGTACTTC. The encoded protein is CASSFGQGNTGEQYF.

A single count supports this clonotype. V usage is TRBV20-1 and J usage is TRBJ1-2; 9 bases line up with TRBD1. The CDR3 is made up of 14 amino acids. The ends lost 5 bases at V and 2 bases at J; junction bases unmatched: 6. The germline V gene encodes CDR1 DFQATT and CDR2 SNEGSKA (reference sequence). CDR3 amino acids: CSAYRTGVNYGYTF. The CDR3 nucleotides read TGCAGTGCTTACCGGACAGGGGTAAACTATGGCTACACCTTC.

The CDR3 region is CASSLFGTQYF. In DNA, the CDR3 is TGTGCCAGCAGCCTCTTTGGGACCCAGTACTTC. The chain uses TRBV3-1 and TRBJ2-5; D call uncertain. The germline V and J ends were trimmed by 4 bases and 7 bases, with 7 bases remaining between them. Per the germline V gene, CDR1 is LGHDT and CDR2 is YNNKEL (reference sequence). The CDR3 totals 11 residues.

The chain joins TRBV30 to TRBJ2-2; 7 bases map to TRBD1. The CDR3 extends over 13 amino acids. The germline gives CDR1 GTSNPN, CDR2 SVGIG (reference sequence). The junction had 6 bases not matched to a gene; V was cut back by 3 bases and J by 8 bases. The chain's CDR3 is CAWSPQGDGELFF. CDR3 sequence (DNA): TGTGCCTGGAGCCCGCAGGGGGATGGGGAGCTGTTTTTT.

The gene calls are TRBV3-1 and TRBJ2-1, with D possibly TRBD1 on 5 matching bases. Germline CDR1 is LGHDT and CDR2 is YNNKEL (reference sequence). V lost 3 bases and J lost 0, with 9 bases in between. The CDR3 has 15 amino acids. CDR3 nucleotide sequence: TGTGCCAGCAGCCAGACAGTGAGCTCCTACAATGAGCAGTTCTTC. Residues: CASSQTVSSYNEQFF.

V is TRBV20-1 and J is TRBJ2-5; D possibly corresponds to TRBD2 (6 bases). V was clipped by 1 base and J by 5 bases, with 8 bases between them. CDR1 DFQATT and CDR2 SNEGSKA come from the germline V gene (reference sequence). The CDR3 is made up of 12 amino acids. This CDR3 reads CSARAGGETQYF. The CDR3 bases are TGCAGTGCTAGAGCCGGGGGTGAGACCCAGTACTTC.

The chain couples TRBV27 to TRBJ2-5; possible D gene TRBD2, 5 bases. The germline V gene has CDR1 MNHEY and CDR2 SMNVEV (reference sequence). V was cut by 1 base and J by 5 bases, with 11 bases left in between. The CDR3 has 14 amino acids. CDR3 DNA: TGTGCCAGCAGTTTATATCCTAGCTCTGAGACCCAGTACTTC. Translating gives CASSLYPSSETQYF.

V gene TRBV5-6 combines with J gene TRBJ1-2; D is ambiguous. Trimming stripped 1 base from V and 6 bases from J, with 4 bases between. From germline, CDR1 is SGHDT and CDR2 YYEEEE. The CDR3 length is 11 residues. The CDR3 protein is CASSLSHGYTF. As DNA, the CDR3 is TGTGCCAGCAGCTTGTCCCATGGCTACACCTTC.

CDR3 in amino acids: CASGRGDTQYF. CDR3 coding DNA: TGTGCCAGCGGTCGGGGAGATACGCAGTATTTT. The rearrangement joins TRBV12-3 or TRBV12-4 to TRBJ2-3, with D maybe TRBD2 (5 bases). The CDR3 has 11 residues. V lost 8 bases to trimming and J lost 5 bases, with 8 bases between them.